This T cell receptor (beta chain) was obtained from a study of T-cell memory formation after mild COVID-19. From germline, CDR1 is SGHVS and CDR2 FQNEAQ. The CDR3 totals 15 residues. With 5 bases removed from V and 2 bases from J, the gap between germline ends came to 16 bases. 5'RACE with constant-segment primers built TCRalpha and TCRbeta cDNA libraries with UMIs. TCRdb passed the 5' RACE reads through MiXCR, listing each CDR3 protein once. The sample has around 110,000 distinct CDR3 sequences, roughly 14% seen once. This sequence joins TRBV7-8 and TRBJ2-7, with a tentative D call TRBD1 (6 bases). The sequenced sample consisted of PBMCs or a T cell subset sorted from them (not recorded which). This TCR was sampled from a man aged 18 to 35 who had mild COVID-19 (a few samples of this study predate the infection). Cell type and time point are not known. This chain's CDR3 is CASSGTGTSTYEQYV. As DNA, the CDR3 is TGTGCCAGCAGCGGAACCGGGACAAGTACCTACGAGCAGTACGTC.